This TCR beta chain was found in a study of Ad26.COV2.S vaccination and SARS-CoV-2 variants. Study-level points and caveats: Measures of TCR breadth and depth may have fallen short of total T cell responses. Measurement of non-spike TCR breadth gave similar results in vaccine and placebo recipients.

In the case of this clone: The antigen is unknown.

Trimming removed 3 bases from V and 2 bases from J; junction bases left unmatched: 13. The CDR3 spans 19 residues. Germline-derived CDR1 and CDR2 are SGHTA and FQGTGA. Treatment defined: about 20 received Ad26.COV2.S at low or high dose, single or two shots; several received placebo; per-sample allocation not given. On day 63 after the first injection, vaccine and placebo recipients gave samples. The shot given was an Ad26 vector that makes Wuhan-strain SARS-CoV-2 spike. TCRdb's copy holds only in-frame clones and misses some; the assay was immunoSEQ multiplex PCR. Of around 300,000 clones in the sample, about 88% were seen once.

Sample: peripheral blood, taken in a trial of Ad26.COV2.S vaccine versus placebo. The receptor's source is a person between 18 and 65 years old who received the Ad26.COV2.S COVID-19 vaccine or a placebo. The V gene is TRBV7-3, the J gene TRBJ1-1; TRBD1 matches 12 bases. CDR3 amino acids: CASSLGGTGGKYRNTEAFF. As DNA, the CDR3 is TGTGCCAGCAGCTTGGGCGGGACAGGGGGCAAATACAGAAACACTGAAGCTTTCTTT.